This T cell receptor beta chain was sequenced during a study of blood T cell repertoires in COVID-19. About the research overall: Acute and convalescent COVID-19 samples came from the United States, Italy and Spain. PBMCs, B-cell-depleted T cells, or T cells were the source of the cDNA or gDNA that made up the material.

In the original workflow: How many nucleated cells were present was estimated from reference gene primer amplification. The data were produced by immunoSEQ multiplex PCR, yet TCRdb's version contains in-frame clones alone and is incomplete. Clone size and the V and J calls come from that table; the DNA yielded D and trimming. Counted here are roughly 250,000 clones, about 86% occurring once; the ten biggest clones make up roughly 2.9%. V lost 4 bases to trimming and J lost 8 bases, with 18 bases between them. Germline V gene sequence: CDR1 SGHNT, CDR2 YYREEE (reference sequence). CDR3 size: 15 residues. This clone showed up many times.

The clonotype was recovered from a woman aged 60-75 years with active or convalescent COVID-19. Sequencing was done on a sample of peripheral blood. J is TRBJ1-4 and V is TRBV5-4; D is perhaps TRBD1 (5 bases). CDR3 nucleotides: TGTGCCAGCAGCCGTGCGCCCAAACCAGGGGAAAAACTGTTTTTT. Translating it yields CASSRAPKPGEKLFF.